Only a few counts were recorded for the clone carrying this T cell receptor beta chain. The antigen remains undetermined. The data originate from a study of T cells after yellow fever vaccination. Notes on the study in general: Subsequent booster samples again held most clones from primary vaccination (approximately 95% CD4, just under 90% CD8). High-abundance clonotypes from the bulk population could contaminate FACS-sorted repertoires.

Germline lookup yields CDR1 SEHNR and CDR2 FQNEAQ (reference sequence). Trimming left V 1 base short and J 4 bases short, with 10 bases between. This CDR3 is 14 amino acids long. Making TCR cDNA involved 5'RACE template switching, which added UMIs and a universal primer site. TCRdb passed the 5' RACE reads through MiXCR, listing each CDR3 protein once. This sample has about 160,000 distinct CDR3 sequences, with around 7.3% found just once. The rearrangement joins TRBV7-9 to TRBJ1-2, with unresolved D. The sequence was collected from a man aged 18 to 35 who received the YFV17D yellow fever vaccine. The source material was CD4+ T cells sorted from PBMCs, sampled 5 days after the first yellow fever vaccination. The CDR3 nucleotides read TGTGCCAGCAGCTTAGATCGCCCAAGCTATGGCTACACCTTC. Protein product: CASSLDRPSYGYTF. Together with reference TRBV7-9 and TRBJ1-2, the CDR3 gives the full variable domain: DTGVSQNPRHKITKRGQNVTFRCDPISEHNRLYWYRQTLGQGPEFLTYFQNEAQLEKSRLLSDRFSAERPKGSFSTLEIQRTEQGDSAMYLCASSLDRPSYGYTFGSGTRLTVV.